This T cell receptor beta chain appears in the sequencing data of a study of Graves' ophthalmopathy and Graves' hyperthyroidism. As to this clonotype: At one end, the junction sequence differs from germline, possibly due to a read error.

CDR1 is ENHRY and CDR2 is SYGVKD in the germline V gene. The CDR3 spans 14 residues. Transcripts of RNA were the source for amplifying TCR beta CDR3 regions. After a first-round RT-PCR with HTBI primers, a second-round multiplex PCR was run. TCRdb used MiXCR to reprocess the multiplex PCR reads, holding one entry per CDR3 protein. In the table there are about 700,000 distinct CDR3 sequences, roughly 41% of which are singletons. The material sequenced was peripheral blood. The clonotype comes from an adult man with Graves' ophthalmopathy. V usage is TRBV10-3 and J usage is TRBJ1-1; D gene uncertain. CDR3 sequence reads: CASSEQRMNTEAFF. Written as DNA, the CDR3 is TGTGCCAGCAGTGAGCAGCGAATGAACACTGAAGCTTTCTTT.